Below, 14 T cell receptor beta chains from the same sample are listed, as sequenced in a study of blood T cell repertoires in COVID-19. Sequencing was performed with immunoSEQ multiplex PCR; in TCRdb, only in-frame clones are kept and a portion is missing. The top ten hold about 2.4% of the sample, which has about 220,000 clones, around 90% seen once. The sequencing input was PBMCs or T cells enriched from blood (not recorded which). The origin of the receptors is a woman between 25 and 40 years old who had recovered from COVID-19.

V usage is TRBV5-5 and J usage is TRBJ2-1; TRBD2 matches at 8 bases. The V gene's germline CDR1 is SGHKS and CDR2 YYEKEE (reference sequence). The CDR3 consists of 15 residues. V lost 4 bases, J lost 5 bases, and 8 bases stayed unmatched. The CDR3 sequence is CASSAPVAGHNEQFF. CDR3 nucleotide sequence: TGTGCCAGCAGCGCGCCCGTAGCGGGACACAATGAGCAGTTCTTC.

The CDR3 spells CASSFYSGETQYF. The CDR3 nucleotides are TGTGCCAGCAGCTTTTATTCGGGTGAGACCCAGTACTTC. The chain is built from TRBV7-9 and TRBJ2-5; D ambiguous. Germline values: CDR1 SEHNR, CDR2 FQNEAQ (reference sequence). V lost 3 bases to trimming and J lost 5 bases, with 10 bases between them. This CDR3 spans 13 amino acids.

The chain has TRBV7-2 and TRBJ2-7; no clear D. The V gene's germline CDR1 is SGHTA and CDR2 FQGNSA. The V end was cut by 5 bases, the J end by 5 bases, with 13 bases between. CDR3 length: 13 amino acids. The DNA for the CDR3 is TGTGCCAGCAGCGATCGACAAGTCCACGAGCAGTACTTC. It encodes CASSDRQVHEQYF.

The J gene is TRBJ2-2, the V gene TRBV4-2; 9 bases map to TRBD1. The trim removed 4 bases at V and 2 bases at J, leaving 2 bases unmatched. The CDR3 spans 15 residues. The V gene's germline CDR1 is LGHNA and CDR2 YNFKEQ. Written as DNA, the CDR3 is TGTGCCAGCAGCCTGACAGGGGGAAACACCGGGGAGCTGTTTTTT. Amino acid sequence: CASSLTGGNTGELFF.

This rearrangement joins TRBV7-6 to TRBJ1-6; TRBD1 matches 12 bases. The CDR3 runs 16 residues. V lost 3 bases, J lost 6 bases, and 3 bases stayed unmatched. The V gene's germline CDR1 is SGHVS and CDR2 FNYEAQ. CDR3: CASSLGQGAGNSPLHF. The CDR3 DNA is TGTGCCAGCAGCTTGGGACAGGGGGCTGGTAATTCACCCCTCCACTTT.

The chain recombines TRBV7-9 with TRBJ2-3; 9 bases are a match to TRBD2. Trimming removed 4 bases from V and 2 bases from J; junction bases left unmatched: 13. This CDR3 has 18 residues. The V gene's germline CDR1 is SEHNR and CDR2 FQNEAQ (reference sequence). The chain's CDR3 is CASSWLSSGVKFTDTQYF. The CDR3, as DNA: TGTGCCAGCAGCTGGCTATCTAGCGGGGTGAAGTTCACAGATACGCAGTATTTT.

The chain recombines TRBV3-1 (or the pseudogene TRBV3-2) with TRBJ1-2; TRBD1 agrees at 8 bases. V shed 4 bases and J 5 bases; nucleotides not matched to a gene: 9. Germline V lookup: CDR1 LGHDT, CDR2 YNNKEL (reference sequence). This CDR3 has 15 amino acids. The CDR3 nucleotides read TGTGCCAGCAGCCCTCTTTTGACAGGGGTGTATGGCTACACCTTC. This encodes CASSPLLTGVYGYTF.

The CDR3 loop reads CASSSLDSQLNYGYTF. In DNA form, the CDR3 reads TGTGCCAGCAGCTCCCTGGACAGCCAACTTAACTATGGCTACACCTTC. The chain combines TRBV7-9 with TRBJ1-2, with D possibly being TRBD1 (6 bases). The germline CDR1 and CDR2 sequences are SEHNR and FQNEAQ (reference sequence). CDR3 length: 16 residues. Between the trimmed V and J ends, which lost 4 bases and 1 base, there was a span of 16 bases.

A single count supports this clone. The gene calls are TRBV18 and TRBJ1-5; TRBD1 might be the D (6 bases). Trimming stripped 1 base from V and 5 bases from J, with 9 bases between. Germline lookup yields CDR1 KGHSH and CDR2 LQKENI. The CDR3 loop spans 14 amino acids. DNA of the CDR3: TGTGCCAGCTCACCACAGGGGGTAGATCAGCCCCAGCATTTT. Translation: CASSPQGVDQPQHF.

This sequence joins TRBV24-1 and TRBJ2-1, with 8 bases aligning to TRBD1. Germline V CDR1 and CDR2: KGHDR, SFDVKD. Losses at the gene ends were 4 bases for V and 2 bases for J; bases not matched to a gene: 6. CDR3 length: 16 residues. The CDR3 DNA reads TGTGCCACCAGTGACCCACAGGGGGGCCCCTACAATGAGCAGTTCTTC. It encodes CATSDPQGGPYNEQFF.

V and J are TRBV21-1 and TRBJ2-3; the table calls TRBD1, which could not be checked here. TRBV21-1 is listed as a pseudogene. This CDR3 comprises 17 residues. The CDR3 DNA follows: TGTGCCAGCAGCAAAGGTGCGGGACAGACTAGCACAGATACGCAGTATTTT. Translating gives CASSKGAGQTSTDTQYF.

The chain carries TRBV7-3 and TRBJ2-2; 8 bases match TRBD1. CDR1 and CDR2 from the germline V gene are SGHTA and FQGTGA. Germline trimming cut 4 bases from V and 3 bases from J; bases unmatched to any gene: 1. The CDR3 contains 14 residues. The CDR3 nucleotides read TGTGCCAGCAGCTCGACAGGGGACACCGGGGAGCTGTTTTTT. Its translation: CASSSTGDTGELFF.

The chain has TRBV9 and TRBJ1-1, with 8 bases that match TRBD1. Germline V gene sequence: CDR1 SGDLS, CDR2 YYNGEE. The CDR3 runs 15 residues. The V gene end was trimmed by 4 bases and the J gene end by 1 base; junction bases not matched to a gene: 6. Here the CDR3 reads CASSPRTGSNTEAFF. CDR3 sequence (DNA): TGTGCCAGCAGCCCCCGGACAGGGTCGAACACTGAAGCTTTCTTT.

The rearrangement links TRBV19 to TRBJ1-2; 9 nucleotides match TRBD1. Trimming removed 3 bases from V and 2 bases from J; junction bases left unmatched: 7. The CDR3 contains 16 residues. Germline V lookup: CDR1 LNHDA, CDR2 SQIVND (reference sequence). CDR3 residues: CASSIGGQGRNYGYTF. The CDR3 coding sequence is TGTGCCAGTAGTATCGGAGGACAGGGGCGGAACTATGGCTACACCTTC.